This passage covers 7 T cell receptor beta chains from one sample sequenced in a study of blood T cell repertoires in COVID-19. This table comes from immunoSEQ multiplex PCR, and its TCRdb copy is limited to in-frame clones, with some not included. The sample lists around 180,000 clones, around 85% occurring once. The sample was peripheral blood. The receptors derive from a man aged 65 to 85 with active or convalescent COVID-19.

V usage is TRBV30 and J usage is TRBJ1-2; 7 nucleotides line up with TRBD1. The CDR3 is 13 amino acids. V lost 3 bases and J lost 3; bases outside the gene matches: 4. Germline V lookup: CDR1 GTSNPN, CDR2 SVGIG (reference sequence). The CDR3 DNA follows: TGTGCCTGGAGATTAGGGGGCGACTATGGCTACACCTTC. Translating it yields CAWRLGGDYGYTF. Supplemented by reference TRBV30 and TRBJ1-2, the full variable domain reads SQTIHQWPATLVQPVGSPLSLECTVEGTSNPNLYWYRQAAGRGLQLLFYSVGIGQISSEVPQNLSASRPQDRQFILSSKKLLLSDSGFYLCAWRLGGDYGYTFGSGTRLTVV.

The rearrangement uses TRBV6-4 and TRBJ2-5; 8 bases are shared with TRBD1. Per germline, CDR1 MRHNA and CDR2 SNTAGT. The CDR3 consists of 14 residues. The ends lost 6 bases at V and 4 bases at J; junction bases unmatched: 7. The CDR3 bases are TGTGCCAGCAGCCGGACAGGGTTGGGAGAGACCCAGTACTTC. This gives the protein CASSRTGLGETQYF.

The chain couples TRBV6-6 to TRBJ1-5, with D possibly TRBD1 on 6 matching bases. From germline, CDR1 is MNHNY and CDR2 SVGAGI (reference sequence). V was shortened by 6 bases and J by 0 bases, with 12 bases between the two germline ends. The CDR3 contains 15 residues. CDR3 in DNA: TGTGCCAGCAGCCCCGGACAGTATAGCAATCAGCCCCAGCATTTT. Protein: CASSPGQYSNQPQHF.

This clone occurred a few times. V usage is TRBV5-6 and J usage is TRBJ2-7; D is unclear. The CDR3 extends over 12 amino acids. Germline V gives CDR1 SGHDT, CDR2 YYEEEE. The V end was cut by 2 bases, the J end by 4 bases, with 7 bases between. The CDR3 DNA sequence: TGTGCCAGCAGCTTAACTGAGTACGAGCAGTACTTC. It specifies CASSLTEYEQYF.

The chain uses TRBV6-2 or TRBV6-3 and TRBJ2-4; 8 bases are a match to TRBD2. The V gene's germline CDR1 is MNHEY and CDR2 SVGEGT. The CDR3 contains 17 residues. After removal of 2 bases from V and 0 bases from J, the junction contained 6 bases not matched to a gene. CDR3 DNA: TGTGCCAGCAGTTACCCTTCGGGGGGGCCAGCCAAAAACATTCAGTACTTC. Translated: CASSYPSGGPAKNIQYF.

This clone was seen a handful of times. The CDR3 bases are TGTGCCAGCAGCTTAAGCTTCACCGGGGAGCTGTTTTTT. Its protein is CASSLSFTGELFF. The chain joins TRBV7-8 to TRBJ2-2; D not resolved. From germline, CDR1 is SGHVS and CDR2 FQNEAQ. The CDR3 covers 13 residues. V lost 2 bases to trimming and J lost 4 bases, with 5 bases between them.

The chain has TRBV7-8 and TRBJ2-3; D perhaps matches TRBD1 (5 bases). Germline-derived CDR1 and CDR2 are SGHVS and FQNEAQ. Deletions cut 5 bases from V and 2 bases from J, with 20 bases between. This CDR3 region has 17 residues. The CDR3 loop is CASSNRITAPLTDTQYF. The CDR3 DNA is TGTGCCAGCAGCAACAGGATTACCGCCCCCCTCACAGATACGCAGTATTTT.